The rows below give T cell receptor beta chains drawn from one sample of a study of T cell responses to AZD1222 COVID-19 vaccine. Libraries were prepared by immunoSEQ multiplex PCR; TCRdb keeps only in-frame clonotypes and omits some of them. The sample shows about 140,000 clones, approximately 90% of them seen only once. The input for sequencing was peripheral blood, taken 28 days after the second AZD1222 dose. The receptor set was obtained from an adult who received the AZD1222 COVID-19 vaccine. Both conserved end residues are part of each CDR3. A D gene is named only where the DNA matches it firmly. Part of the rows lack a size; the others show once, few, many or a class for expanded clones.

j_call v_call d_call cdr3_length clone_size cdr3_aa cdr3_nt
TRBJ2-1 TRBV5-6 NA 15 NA CASSLRSRVYNEQFF TGTGCCAGCAGCTTGAGGTCTAGGGTGTACAATGAGCAGTTCTTC
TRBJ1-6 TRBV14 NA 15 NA CASSQDGPRNSPLHF TGTGCCAGCAGCCAAGATGGGCCGCGAAATTCACCCCTCCACTTT
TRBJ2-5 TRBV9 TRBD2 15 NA CASSAGRLAEETQYF TGTGCCAGCAGCGCGGGGAGGCTAGCGGAAGAGACCCAGTACTTC
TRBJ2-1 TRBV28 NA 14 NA CASSVTRDYNEQFF TGTGCCAGCAGTGTAACCCGGGACTACAATGAGCAGTTCTTC
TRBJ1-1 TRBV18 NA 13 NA CASSPGRDTEAFF TGTGCCAGCTCACCAGGCAGGGACACTGAAGCTTTCTTT
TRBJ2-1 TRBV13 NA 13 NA CATHTLPSNEQFF TGTGCCACCCATACACTACCCTCCAATGAGCAGTTCTTC
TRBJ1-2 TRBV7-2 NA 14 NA CASSHDNSYYGYTF TGTGCCAGCAGCCACGATAATAGCTACTATGGCTACACCTTC
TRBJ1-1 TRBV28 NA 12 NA CASSLPSAEAFF TGTGCCAGCAGTTTGCCCAGTGCTGAAGCTTTCTTT
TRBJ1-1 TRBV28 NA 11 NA CASSRGRPAFF TGTGCCAGCAGCCGAGGGAGGCCGGCTTTCTTT
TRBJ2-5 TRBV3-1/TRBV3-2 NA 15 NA CASSQEGGNLKTQYF TGTGCCAGCAGCCAAGAAGGCGGGAACCTGAAGACCCAGTACTTC
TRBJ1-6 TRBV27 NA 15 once CASSAVQRIFSPLHF TGTGCCAGCAGTGCCGTACAGCGAATTTTTTCACCCCTCCACTTT
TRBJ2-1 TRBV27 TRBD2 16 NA CASTPLREASYNEQFF TGTGCCAGCACTCCTTTGCGGGAGGCCTCCTACAATGAGCAGTTCTTC
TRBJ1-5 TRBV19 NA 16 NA CASSIGAASSNQPQHF TGTGCCAGTAGTATAGGGGCAGCAAGTAGCAATCAGCCCCAGCATTTT
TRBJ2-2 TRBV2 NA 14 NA CASSGDLNTGELFF TGTGCCAGCAGTGGGGATCTGAACACCGGGGAGCTGTTTTTT
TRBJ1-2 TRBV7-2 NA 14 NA CASSLSTASYGYTF TGTGCCAGCAGCCTTTCGACGGCCAGCTATGGCTACACCTTC
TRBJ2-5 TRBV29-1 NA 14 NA CSVEAPQGSQTQYF TGCAGCGTTGAAGCGCCACAGGGCAGCCAGACCCAGTACTTC
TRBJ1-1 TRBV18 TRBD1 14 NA CASSPIGGQAEAFF TGTGCCAGCTCACCAATAGGGGGACAGGCCGAAGCTTTCTTT
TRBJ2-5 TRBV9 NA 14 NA CASSVGAGGETQYF TGTGCCAGCAGCGTAGGGGCCGGGGGAGAGACCCAGTACTTC
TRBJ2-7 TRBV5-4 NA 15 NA CASSPTEGAVYEQYF TGTGCCAGCAGCCCGACGGAGGGGGCAGTCTACGAGCAGTACTTC
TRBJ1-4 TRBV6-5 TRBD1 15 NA CASSSWDRGHEKLFF TGTGCCAGCAGCTCCTGGGACAGGGGTCATGAAAAACTGTTTTTT
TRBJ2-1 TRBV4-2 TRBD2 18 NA CASSQDTSGRGDSNEQFF TGTGCCAGCAGCCAAGATACGAGCGGGAGGGGGGACAGCAATGAGCAGTTCTTC
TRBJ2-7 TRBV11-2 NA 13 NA CASSLDPLYEQYF TGTGCCAGCAGCTTAGATCCACTCTACGAGCAGTACTTC
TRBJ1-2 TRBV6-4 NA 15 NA CASSDSSSELGGYTF TGTGCCAGCAGTGACTCAAGTTCTGAGTTGGGTGGCTACACCTTC
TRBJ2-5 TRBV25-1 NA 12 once CASRQAQETQYF TGTGCCAGCAGACAGGCACAAGAGACCCAGTACTTC
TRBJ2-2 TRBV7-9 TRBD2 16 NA CASSPNFPGLTGELFF TGTGCCAGCAGCCCCAACTTCCCGGGACTAACCGGGGAGCTGTTTTTT
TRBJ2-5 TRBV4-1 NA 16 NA CASSTRPVTVGETQYF TGCGCCAGCAGCACCCGGCCGGTCACGGTAGGGGAGACCCAGTACTTC
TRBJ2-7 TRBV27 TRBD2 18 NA CASSLVSSGSVEFYEQYF TGTGCCAGCAGTTTAGTCTCCAGCGGGAGCGTCGAATTTTACGAGCAGTACTTC
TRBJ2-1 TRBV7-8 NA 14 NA CASSLGTLGNEQFF TGTGCCAGCAGCTTAGGTACTCTAGGGAATGAGCAGTTCTTC
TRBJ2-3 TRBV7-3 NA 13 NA CASSPTTRGTQYF TGTGCCAGCAGCCCAACCACGAGAGGTACGCAGTATTTT
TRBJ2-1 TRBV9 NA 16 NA CASSVGGTETYNEQFF TGTGCCAGCAGCGTAGGGGGGACGGAGACATACAATGAGCAGTTCTTC
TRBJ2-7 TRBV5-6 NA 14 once CASSLTYQGYEQYF TGTGCCAGCAGCCTTACATATCAAGGCTACGAGCAGTACTTC
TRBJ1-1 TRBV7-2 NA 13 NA CASSVDLNTEAFF TGTGCCAGCAGCGTGGACCTGAACACTGAAGCTTTCTTT
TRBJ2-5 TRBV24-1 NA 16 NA CATSGTRQGPSETQYF TGTGCCACCAGTGGGACAAGGCAGGGTCCTTCAGAGACCCAGTACTTC
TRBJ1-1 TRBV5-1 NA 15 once CASRFPGPRNTEAFF TGCGCCAGCAGATTCCCGGGACCAAGGAACACTGAAGCTTTCTTT
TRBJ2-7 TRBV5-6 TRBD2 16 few CASSQWGLAGRYEQYF TGTGCCAGCAGCCAATGGGGACTAGCGGGAAGGTACGAGCAGTACTTC
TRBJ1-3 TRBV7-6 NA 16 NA CASSLGQPSSGNTIYF TGTGCCAGCAGCTTAGGACAGCCAAGCTCTGGAAACACCATATATTTT
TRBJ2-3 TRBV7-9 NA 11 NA CASSRTDTQYF TGTGCCAGCAGTCGCACAGATACGCAGTATTTT
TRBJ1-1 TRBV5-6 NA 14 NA CASSFGGPNTEAFF TGTGCCAGCAGCTTCGGGGGGCCGAACACTGAAGCTTTCTTT
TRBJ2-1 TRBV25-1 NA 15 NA CASSILGLDYNEQFF NA
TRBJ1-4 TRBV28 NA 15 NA CASSSSGQSGEKLFF NA
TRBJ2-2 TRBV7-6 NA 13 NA CASSLAPTGELFF TGTGCCAGCAGCTTAGCTCCAACCGGGGAGCTGTTTTTT